Included here is one T cell receptor (beta chain) sequence, with context. The sample comes from a study of blood T cell repertoires in COVID-19. CDR3 size: 13 residues. Germline V gives CDR1 WNHNN, CDR2 SYGVQD (reference sequence). Trimming shortened V by 7 bases and J by 0 bases, and 8 bases separated the two germline ends. Only in-frame clones appear in the TCRdb table, and some are missing; sequencing was by immunoSEQ multiplex PCR. Of some 250,000 clones in the sample, 80% to 85% are singletons; the top ten hold 2.5% to 3%. The sequence derives from a woman in her sixties with active or convalescent COVID-19. The source material was peripheral blood. The genes are TRBV10-1 and TRBJ2-3; D remains ambiguous. CDR3 amino acids: CASITSSTDTQYF. CDR3 DNA sequence: TGCGCCAGCATAACTTCTAGCACAGATACGCAGTATTTT.